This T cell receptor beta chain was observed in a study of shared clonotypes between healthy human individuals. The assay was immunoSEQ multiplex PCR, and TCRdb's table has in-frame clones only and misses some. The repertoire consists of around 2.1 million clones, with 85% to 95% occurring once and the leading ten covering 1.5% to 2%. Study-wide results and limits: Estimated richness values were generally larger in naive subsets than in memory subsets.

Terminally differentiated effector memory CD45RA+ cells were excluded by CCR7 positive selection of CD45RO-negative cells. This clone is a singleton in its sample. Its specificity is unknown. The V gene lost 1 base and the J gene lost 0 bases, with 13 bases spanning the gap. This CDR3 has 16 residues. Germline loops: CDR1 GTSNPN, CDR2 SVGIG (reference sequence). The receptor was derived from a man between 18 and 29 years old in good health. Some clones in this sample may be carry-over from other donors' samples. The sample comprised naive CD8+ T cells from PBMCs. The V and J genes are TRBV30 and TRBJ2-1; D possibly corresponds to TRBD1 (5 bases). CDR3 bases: TGTGCCTGGAGTGGCCACAGGAGCAGCTCCTACAATGAGCAGTTCTTC. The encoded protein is CAWSGHRSSSYNEQFF.